This is a list of T cell receptor beta chains from one sample in a study of Ad26.COV2.S vaccination and SARS-CoV-2 variants. The table came from immunoSEQ multiplex PCR; TCRdb's copy has only in-frame clones and leaves some out. The data contain about 320,000 clones, 70% to 90% of them singletons. Sequenced here: peripheral blood, sampled in a trial of Ad26.COV2.S vaccine versus placebo. These receptors were collected from a person aged 18-65 years who received the Ad26.COV2.S COVID-19 vaccine or a placebo. Each CDR3 is given with its conserved first and last residue. Each record gives: CDR3 protein, CDR3 DNA, J gene, D gene, clone size, V gene. D genes are given only for firm matches. Only some rows state a clone size, as once, few, many or a class for expanded clones.

CDR3aa: CASSREQGRFGTEAFF; CDR3nt: TGTGCCAGTAGCCGAGAACAGGGAAGATTCGGCACTGAAGCTTTCTTT; j_gene: TRBJ1-1; d_gene: .; abundance: .; v_gene: TRBV19
CDR3aa: CASSELRSSGKGKETQYF; CDR3nt: TGTGCCAGCAGTGAACTGAGAAGTAGTGGGAAGGGAAAAGAGACCCAGTACTTC; j_gene: TRBJ2-5; d_gene: .; abundance: .; v_gene: TRBV6-1
CDR3aa: CASSQDRRYGYTF; CDR3nt: TGCGCCAGCAGCCAAGATCGTCGCTATGGCTACACCTTC; j_gene: TRBJ1-2; d_gene: .; abundance: .; v_gene: TRBV4-1
CDR3aa: CASSVATGEANYGYTF; CDR3nt: TGTGCCAGCAGCGTAGCTACGGGGGAAGCTAACTATGGCTACACCTTC; j_gene: TRBJ1-2; d_gene: .; abundance: .; v_gene: TRBV9
CDR3aa: CAWSVRQANTEAFF; CDR3nt: TGTGCCTGGAGTGTACGTCAGGCGAACACTGAAGCTTTCTTT; j_gene: TRBJ1-1; d_gene: .; abundance: .; v_gene: TRBV30
CDR3aa: CASSRRDRGDYNEQFF; CDR3nt: TGTGCCAGCAGCCGCCGGGACAGGGGGGACTACAATGAGCAGTTCTTC; j_gene: TRBJ2-1; d_gene: TRBD1; abundance: .; v_gene: TRBV7-2
CDR3aa: CASTTGGRKKSYGYTF; CDR3nt: TGTGCCAGCACCACAGGGGGCAGAAAAAAGAGCTATGGCTACACCTTC; j_gene: TRBJ1-2; d_gene: TRBD1; abundance: .; v_gene: TRBV19
CDR3aa: CAWSVRRGKDQPQHF; CDR3nt: TGTGCCTGGAGTGTACGGAGGGGGAAGGATCAGCCCCAGCATTTT; j_gene: TRBJ1-5; d_gene: .; abundance: .; v_gene: TRBV30
CDR3aa: CASSLTGQSGTEQFF; CDR3nt: TGTGCCAGCAGCTTAACGGGACAGTCTGGCACTGAGCAGTTCTTC; j_gene: TRBJ2-1; d_gene: TRBD1; abundance: .; v_gene: TRBV7-3
CDR3aa: CASSQGFHQPQHF; CDR3nt: TGTGCCAGCAGTCAGGGATTTCATCAGCCCCAGCATTTT; j_gene: TRBJ1-5; d_gene: .; abundance: .; v_gene: TRBV7-9
CDR3aa: CASSPLPLTGTNTEAFF; CDR3nt: TGCGCCAGCAGCCCCCTACCCCTGACAGGGACGAACACTGAAGCTTTCTTT; j_gene: TRBJ1-1; d_gene: TRBD1; abundance: few; v_gene: TRBV5-1
CDR3aa: CAWSVRGTGNYGYTF; CDR3nt: TGTGCCTGGAGTGTACGGGGGACAGGGAACTATGGCTACACCTTC; j_gene: TRBJ1-2; d_gene: TRBD1; abundance: .; v_gene: TRBV30
CDR3aa: CASSLVGGAGGQSYNEQFF; CDR3nt: TGCGCCAGCAGCTTGGTAGGAGGAGCGGGGGGGCAATCCTACAATGAGCAGTTCTTC; j_gene: TRBJ2-1; d_gene: TRBD2; abundance: .; v_gene: TRBV5-1
CDR3aa: CASSQDAGVGSPLHF; CDR3nt: TGTGCCAGCAGCCAAGACGCCGGGGTTGGATCACCCCTCCACTTT; j_gene: TRBJ1-6; d_gene: .; abundance: .; v_gene: TRBV3-1/TRBV3-2
CDR3aa: CASSERTDLDTQYF; CDR3nt: TGTGCCAGCAGTGAGAGGACAGACCTAGATACGCAGTATTTT; j_gene: TRBJ2-3; d_gene: .; abundance: .; v_gene: TRBV2
CDR3aa: CASSLQPENTEAFF; CDR3nt: TGCGCCAGCAGCTTGCAGCCGGAGAACACTGAAGCTTTCTTT; j_gene: TRBJ1-1; d_gene: .; abundance: .; v_gene: TRBV5-1